The 2 T cell receptor beta chains in this list originate from one sample, sequenced in a study of T cells in Graves' hyperthyroidism and ophthalmopathy. RNA transcripts were the template for amplifying TCR beta CDR3 regions. TCR CDR3 regions were first amplified by RT-PCR with HTBI primers. One entry per CDR3 protein results from TCRdb running MiXCR on the multiplex PCR reads. The sample yields around 350,000 distinct CDR3 sequences, approximately 25% seen once. Sequencing was performed on blood. The receptors were sampled from a man aged 50 to 59 with Graves' hyperthyroidism.

The chain employs TRBV24-1 and TRBJ2-3; TRBD1 is a possible D gene (6 bases). Per germline, CDR1 KGHDR and CDR2 SFDVKD. V was cut by 4 bases and J by 10 bases, with 11 bases left in between. The CDR3 spans 12 residues. In nucleotides, the CDR3 is TGTGCCACCAGTGAGGGGGCCCTTGCGCAGTATTTT. Translating it yields CATSEGALAQYF.

CDR3 DNA sequence: TGTGCCAGCAGTGGTCTCGGTAATGAGCAGTTCTTC. Translated, it gives CASSGLGNEQFF. The gene calls are TRBV2 and TRBJ2-1; D ambiguous. Looked up from germline, CDR1 is SNHLY and CDR2 is FYNNEI. The CDR3 spans 12 residues. Trimming shortened V by 4 bases and J by 7 bases, and 8 bases separated the two germline ends.